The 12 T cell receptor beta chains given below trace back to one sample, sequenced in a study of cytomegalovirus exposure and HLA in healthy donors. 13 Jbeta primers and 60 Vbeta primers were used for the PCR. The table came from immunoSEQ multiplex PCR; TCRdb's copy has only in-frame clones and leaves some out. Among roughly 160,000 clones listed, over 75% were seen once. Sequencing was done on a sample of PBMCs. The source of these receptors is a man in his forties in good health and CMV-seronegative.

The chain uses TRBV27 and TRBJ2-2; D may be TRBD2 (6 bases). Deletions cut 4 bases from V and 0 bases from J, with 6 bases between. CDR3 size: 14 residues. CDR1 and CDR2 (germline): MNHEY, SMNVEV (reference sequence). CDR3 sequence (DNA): TGTGCCAGCAGTTGGGGGGCGAACACCGGGGAGCTGTTTTTT. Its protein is CASSWGANTGELFF.

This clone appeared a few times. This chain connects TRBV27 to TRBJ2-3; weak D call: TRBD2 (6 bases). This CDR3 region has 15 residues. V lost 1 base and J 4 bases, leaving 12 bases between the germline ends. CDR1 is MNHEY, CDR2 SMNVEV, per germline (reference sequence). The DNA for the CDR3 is TGTGCCAGCAGTTTATACGGGGGTAGGGCAGATACGCAGTATTTT. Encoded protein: CASSLYGGRADTQYF.

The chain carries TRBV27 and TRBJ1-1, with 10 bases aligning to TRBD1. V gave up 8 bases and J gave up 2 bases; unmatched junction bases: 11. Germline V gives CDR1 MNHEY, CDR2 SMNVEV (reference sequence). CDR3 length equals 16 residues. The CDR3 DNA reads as TGTGCCAGCCGACGGGACAGGGACAGGGGAAACACTGAAGCTTTCTTT. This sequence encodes CASRRDRDRGNTEAFF.

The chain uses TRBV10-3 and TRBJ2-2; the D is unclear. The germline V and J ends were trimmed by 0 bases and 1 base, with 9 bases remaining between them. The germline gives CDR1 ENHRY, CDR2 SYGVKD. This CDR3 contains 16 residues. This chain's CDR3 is CAISESEEGNTGELFF. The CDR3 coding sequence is TGTGCCATCAGTGAGTCTGAGGAAGGGAACACCGGGGAGCTGTTTTTT.

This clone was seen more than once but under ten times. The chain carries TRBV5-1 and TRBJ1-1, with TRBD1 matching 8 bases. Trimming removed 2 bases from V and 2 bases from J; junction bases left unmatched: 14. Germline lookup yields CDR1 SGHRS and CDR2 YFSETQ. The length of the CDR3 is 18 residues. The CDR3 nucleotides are TGCGCCAGCAGCTTACTAGGCAGGGGGCTCCAACCTAACACTGAAGCTTTCTTT. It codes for CASSLLGRGLQPNTEAFF. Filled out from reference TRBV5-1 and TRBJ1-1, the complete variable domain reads KAGVTQTPRYLIKTRGQQVTLSCSPISGHRSVSWYQQTPGQGLQFLFEYFSETQRNKGNFPGRFSGRQFSNSRSEMNVSTLELGDSALYLCASSLLGRGLQPNTEAFFGQGTRLTVV.

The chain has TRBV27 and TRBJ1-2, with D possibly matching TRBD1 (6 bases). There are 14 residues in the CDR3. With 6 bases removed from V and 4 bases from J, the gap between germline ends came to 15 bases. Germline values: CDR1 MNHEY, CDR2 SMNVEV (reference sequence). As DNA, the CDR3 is TGTGCCAGCAGACCGGACAGACCACTCTATGGCTACACCTTC. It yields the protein CASRPDRPLYGYTF.

The CDR3 nucleotides are TGTGCCAGTAGTATGATGGACAGGTACACAGATACGCAGTATTTT. Protein: CASSMMDRYTDTQYF. The V and J genes are TRBV19 and TRBJ2-3, with 7 bases matching TRBD1. The CDR3 covers 15 residues. Trimming at V came to 3 bases and at J to 2 bases, leaving 5 bases not matched to a gene. Germline-derived CDR1 and CDR2 are LNHDA and SQIVND (reference sequence).

The CDR3 spells CASTPGQGEQPQHF. The DNA of the CDR3 is TGTGCCAGCACTCCGGGACAGGGTGAGCAGCCCCAGCATTTT. The chain is built from TRBV2 and TRBJ1-5, with TRBD1 matching 9 bases. From germline, CDR1 is SNHLY and CDR2 FYNNEI. V was clipped by 7 bases and J by 7 bases; unmatched bases: 8. This CDR3 comprises 14 residues.

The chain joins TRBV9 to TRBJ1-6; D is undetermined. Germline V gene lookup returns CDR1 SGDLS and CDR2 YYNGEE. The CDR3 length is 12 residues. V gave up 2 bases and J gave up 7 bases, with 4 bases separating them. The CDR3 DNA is TGTGCCAGCAGCGTTGGCAATTCACCCCTCCACTTT. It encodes CASSVGNSPLHF.

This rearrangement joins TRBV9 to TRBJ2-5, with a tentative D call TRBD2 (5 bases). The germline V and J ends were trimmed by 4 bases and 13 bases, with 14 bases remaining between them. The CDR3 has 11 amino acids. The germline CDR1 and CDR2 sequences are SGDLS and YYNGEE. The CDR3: CASSSRGKVYF. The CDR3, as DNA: TGTGCCAGCAGCTCCCGGGGTAAGGTGTACTTC.

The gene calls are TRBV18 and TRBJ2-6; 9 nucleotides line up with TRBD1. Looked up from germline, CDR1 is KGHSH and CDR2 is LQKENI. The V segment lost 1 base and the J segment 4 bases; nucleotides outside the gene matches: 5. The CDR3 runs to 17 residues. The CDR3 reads CASSPLRTGAGANVLTF. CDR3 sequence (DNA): TGTGCCAGCTCACCACTCAGGACAGGGGCCGGGGCCAACGTCCTGACTTTC.

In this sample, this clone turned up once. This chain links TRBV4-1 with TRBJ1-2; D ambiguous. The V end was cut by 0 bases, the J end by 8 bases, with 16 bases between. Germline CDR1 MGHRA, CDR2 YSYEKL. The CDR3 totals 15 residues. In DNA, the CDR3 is TGCGCCAGCAGCCAAGATGACGGCCGCCTGGAGGGCTACACCTTC. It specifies CASSQDDGRLEGYTF.